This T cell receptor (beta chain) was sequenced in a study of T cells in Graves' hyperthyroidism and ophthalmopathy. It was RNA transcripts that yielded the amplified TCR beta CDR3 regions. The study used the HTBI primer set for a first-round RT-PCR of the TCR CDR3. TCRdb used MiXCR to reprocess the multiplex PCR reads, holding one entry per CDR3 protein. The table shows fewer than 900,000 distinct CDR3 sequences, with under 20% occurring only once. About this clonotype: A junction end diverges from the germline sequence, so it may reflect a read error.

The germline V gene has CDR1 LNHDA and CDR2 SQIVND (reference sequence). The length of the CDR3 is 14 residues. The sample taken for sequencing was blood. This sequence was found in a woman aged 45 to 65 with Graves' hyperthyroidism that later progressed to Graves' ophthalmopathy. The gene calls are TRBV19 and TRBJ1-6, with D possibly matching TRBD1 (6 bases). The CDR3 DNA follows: TGTGCCAGTAGTTCCCGGACAGATAATTCACCCCCCCACTTT. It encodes CASSSRTDNSPPHF.